Listed here are 17 T cell receptor beta chains from one sample, sequenced in a study of shared clonotypes between healthy human individuals. Libraries were prepared by immunoSEQ multiplex PCR; TCRdb keeps only in-frame clonotypes and omits some of them. The sample lists approximately 2,000,000 clones, 85% to 95% occurring once. Sequenced material: naive CD4+ T cells from PBMCs. Stated subset: CD45RA+ positively selected. The receptors shown here come from a man aged 18-30 years in good health. Some clones in this sample may be carry-over from other donors' samples.

The chain joins TRBV9 to TRBJ2-1; 12 bases match TRBD2. Germline-derived CDR1 and CDR2 are SGDLS and YYNGEE. This CDR3 has 16 residues. J gave up 8 bases and V 0 bases, and 6 bases lay outside the gene matches. CDR3 loop: CASSVAGLAGRDEQFF. In DNA form, the CDR3 reads TGTGCCAGCAGCGTAGCGGGACTAGCGGGTAGGGATGAGCAGTTCTTC.

The rearrangement links TRBV18 to TRBJ2-5, with 11 positions matching TRBD2. The CDR3 totals 16 residues. Germline loops: CDR1 KGHSH, CDR2 LQKENI. The V and J ends lost 3 bases and 5 bases, in that order; junction bases with no gene match: 8. The CDR3 bases are TGTGCCAGCTCACCGTCGACTAGCGGGACCGGGGAGACCCAGTACTTC. Amino acid sequence: CASSPSTSGTGETQYF.

There are a few counts of this clone. The rearrangement uses TRBV5-1 and TRBJ2-7; 9 bases align to TRBD1. This CDR3 region has 14 residues. V trimming: 4 bases; J trimming: 4 bases; junction bases outside the gene matches: 6. Looked up from germline, CDR1 is SGHRS and CDR2 is YFSETQ. The chain's CDR3 is CASSPRQGDYEQYF. Here the CDR3 DNA reads TGCGCCAGCAGCCCCCGACAGGGGGATTACGAGCAGTACTTC.

In nucleotides, the CDR3 is TGTGCCAGCAGCTTAACAGGGGGAGGAGGCCAGCCCCAGCATTTT. Amino acid sequence: CASSLTGGGGQPQHF. The gene calls are TRBV11-2 and TRBJ1-5, with 8 positions matching TRBD1. Germline CDR1 SGHAT, CDR2 FQNNGV. V was pared by 2 bases and J by 7 bases, with 7 bases of the junction left unmatched. CDR3 length: 15 residues.

The V call is TRBV7-9, the J call TRBJ1-1; no reliable D call. V dropped 0 bases and J dropped 5 bases, with 7 bases sitting between them. The CDR3 is 13 residues long. From germline, CDR1 is SEHNR and CDR2 FQNEAQ (reference sequence). CDR3 bases: TGTGCCAGCAGCTTAGCGGAGAGAACTGAAGCTTTCTTT. Protein sequence: CASSLAERTEAFF. The full variable domain, completed using reference TRBV7-9 and TRBJ1-1, is DTGVSQNPRHKITKRGQNVTFRCDPISEHNRLYWYRQTLGQGPEFLTYFQNEAQLEKSRLLSDRFSAERPKGSFSTLEIQRTEQGDSAMYLCASSLAERTEAFFGQGTRLTVV.

To note about this clone: Other nucleotide sequences from this sample produce the same CDR3. The chain is built from TRBV5-6 and TRBJ2-3; 10 bases match TRBD2. Germline loops: CDR1 SGHDT, CDR2 YYEEEE. This CDR3 is built from 15 residues. The V and J ends lost 4 bases and 0 bases, in that order; junction bases with no gene match: 2. CDR3 residues: CASSPSGSSTDTQYF. CDR3 coding DNA: TGTGCCAGCAGCCCTAGCGGGAGTAGCACAGATACGCAGTATTTT.

The chain recombines TRBV2 with TRBJ1-2; perhaps TRBD1 as D (6 bases). The CDR3 has 13 residues. Germline CDR1 reads SNHLY; CDR2 reads FYNNEI. Trimming removed 9 bases from V and 8 bases from J, with 19 bases in between. The CDR3 nucleotides are TGTGCCAGTGTCCGGGCCGAGGGGGTAGGCTACACCTTC. As protein: CASVRAEGVGYTF.

The chain joins TRBV10-3 to TRBJ1-3, with D unclear. The germline V gene has CDR1 ENHRY and CDR2 SYGVKD. Between the trimmed V and J ends, which lost 8 bases and 0 bases, there was a span of 11 bases. This CDR3 spans 14 amino acids. CDR3 sequence reads: CAIHPDYSGNTIYF. In DNA form, the CDR3 reads TGTGCCATCCATCCCGATTACTCTGGAAACACCATATATTTT.

The genes are TRBV4-2 and TRBJ1-2, with 11 bases aligning to TRBD1. Germline V CDR1 and CDR2: LGHNA, YNFKEQ. The CDR3 contains 15 residues. With V trimmed by 4 bases and J by 4 bases, 5 bases remained unmatched. In DNA form, the CDR3 reads TGTGCCAGCAGCCCGGACAGGGGGCAAGGCTATGGCTACACCTTC. Translation gives CASSPDRGQGYGYTF.

Here the CDR3 reads CASNRGTSGSWETQYF. The DNA for the CDR3 is TGTGCCAGCAACAGAGGGACTAGCGGGAGTTGGGAGACCCAGTACTTC. The chain recombines TRBV7-9 with TRBJ2-5, with TRBD2 matching over 14 bases. The CDR3 extends over 16 amino acids. V was pared by 7 bases and J by 5 bases, with 9 bases of the junction left unmatched. Germline CDR1 and CDR2: SEHNR and FQNEAQ (reference sequence).

The J gene is TRBJ1-5, the V gene TRBV28; D might be TRBD1 (5 bases). The CDR3 covers 12 residues. V was trimmed by 7 bases and J by 7 bases, leaving 11 bases between them. The germline V gene has CDR1 MDHEN and CDR2 SYDVKM. CDR3 protein: CASTGGIQPQHF. The CDR3 region has the DNA TGTGCCAGCACCGGGGGAATACAGCCCCAGCATTTT.

The gene calls are TRBV7-3 and TRBJ2-7; D might be TRBD1 or TRBD2, each matching 6 bases. Germline values: CDR1 SGHTA, CDR2 FQGTGA. V was shortened by 5 bases and J by 7 bases, with 15 bases between the two germline ends. The CDR3 runs 13 residues. The CDR3 bases are TGTGCCAGCAGCCCTGAGGGGGGCCGGGAGCAGTACTTC. This gives the protein CASSPEGGREQYF.

V is TRBV10-3 and J is TRBJ1-2, with D perhaps TRBD1 (6 bases). V lost 6 bases and J 0 bases, leaving 20 bases between the germline ends. Per germline, CDR1 ENHRY and CDR2 SYGVKD. This CDR3 is built from 17 residues. For the CDR3, the DNA is TGTGCCATCAGGGGCAACGGGGGGCAGGATTCTAACTATGGCTACACCTTC. Its translation: CAIRGNGGQDSNYGYTF.

V gene TRBV5-8 combines with J gene TRBJ1-6, with D unresolved. The length of the CDR3 is 12 residues. Germline CDR1 is SGHTS and CDR2 is YDEGEE. The V end was cut by 0 bases, the J end by 16 bases, with 11 bases between. The CDR3 protein is CASSLEAARLHF. The CDR3 DNA sequence: TGTGCCAGCAGCTTGGAGGCAGCCCGACTCCACTTT.

In this sample, this clone turned up once. This chain links TRBV7-9 with TRBJ2-3; a weak D match, TRBD1 (6 bases). Germline V gene sequence: CDR1 SEHNR, CDR2 FQNEAQ (reference sequence). The CDR3 totals 16 residues. The germline V and J ends were trimmed by 0 bases and 4 bases, with 14 bases remaining between them. The CDR3 reads CASSLAGNRAADTQYF. DNA for the CDR3: TGTGCCAGCAGCTTAGCAGGCAACAGGGCCGCAGATACGCAGTATTTT.

This chain links TRBV11-3 with TRBJ2-2, with D tentatively TRBD1 or TRBD2 (6 bases each). V dropped 5 bases and J dropped 9 bases, with 13 bases sitting between them. The CDR3 runs to 13 residues. In germline, CDR1 is SGHNT, CDR2 YENEEA. The DNA for the CDR3 is TGTGCCAGCAGCGCCTGGGGGGCCAGGGAGCTGTTTTTT. Amino acids: CASSAWGARELFF.

This sequence joins TRBV6-6 and TRBJ2-7, with D possibly TRBD2 on 6 matching bases. V lost 0 bases and J lost 1, with 10 bases in between. The CDR3 totals 15 residues. CDR1 is MNHNY and CDR2 is SVGAGI in the germline V gene (reference sequence). For the CDR3, the DNA is TGTGCCAGCAGTTACTCGCCAGGGAGGTCCTACGAGCAGTACTTC. Amino acid sequence: CASSYSPGRSYEQYF.